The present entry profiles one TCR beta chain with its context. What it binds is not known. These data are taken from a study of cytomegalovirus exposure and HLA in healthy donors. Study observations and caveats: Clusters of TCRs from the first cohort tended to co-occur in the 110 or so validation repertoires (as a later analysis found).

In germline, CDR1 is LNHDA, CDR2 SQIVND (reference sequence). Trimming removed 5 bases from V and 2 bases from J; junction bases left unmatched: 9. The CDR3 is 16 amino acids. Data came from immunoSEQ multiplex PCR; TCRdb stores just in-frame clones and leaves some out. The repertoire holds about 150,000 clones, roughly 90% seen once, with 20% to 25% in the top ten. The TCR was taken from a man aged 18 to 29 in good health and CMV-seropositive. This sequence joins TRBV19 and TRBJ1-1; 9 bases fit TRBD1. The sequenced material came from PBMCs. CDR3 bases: TGTGCCAGTAGTTCCCCCGGGACAGGGCTTAACACTGAAGCTTTCTTT. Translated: CASSSPGTGLNTEAFF.